Below are 16 T cell receptor beta chains sequenced from a single sample in a study of cytomegalovirus exposure and HLA in healthy donors. The study ran its PCR with 60 Vbeta and 13 Jbeta primers. Method: immunoSEQ multiplex PCR; TCRdb's copy keeps in-frame clones and lacks some. The sample includes some 180,000 clones, around 84% of them seen just once. The sequencing sample was made of PBMCs. Source of these receptors: a man younger than 40 in good health and CMV-seropositive.

V and J are TRBV2 and TRBJ1-1; D remains ambiguous. Germline V lookup: CDR1 SNHLY, CDR2 FYNNEI. The CDR3 extends over 15 amino acids. Trimming shortened V by 7 bases and J by 0 bases, and 15 bases separated the two germline ends. The CDR3 protein is CASKVEESMNTEAFF. CDR3 sequence (DNA): TGTGCCAGCAAAGTGGAGGAAAGTATGAACACTGAAGCTTTCTTT.

V gene TRBV21-1 combines with J gene TRBJ1-5; TRBD1 is taken as the D call from the table, unchecked against the DNA. TRBV21-1 is an annotated pseudogene. CDR3 size: 18 residues. CDR3 amino acids: CASSKVGRGHFSNQPQHF. CDR3 nucleotide sequence: TGTGCCAGCAGCAAAGTTGGTAGGGGACATTTTAGCAATCAGCCCCAGCATTTT.

This clone was recorded only once. The chain links TRBV7-3 to TRBJ1-2; D uncertain. CDR1 is SGHTA, CDR2 FQGTGA, per germline. V was trimmed by 5 bases and J by 3 bases, leaving 19 bases between them. This CDR3 spans 16 amino acids. In DNA, the CDR3 is TGTGCCAGCAGCCACCCCCGGTACGAGGTCGACTATGGCTACACCTTC. As protein: CASSHPRYEVDYGYTF.

The chain recombines TRBV4-3 with TRBJ1-5; D gene ambiguous. CDR1 is LGHNA, CDR2 YSLEER, per germline. This CDR3 is 13 amino acids long. Trimming took off 0 bases at V and 5 bases at J, with 5 bases between the two ends. The CDR3 sequence is CASSQDHHQPQHF. CDR3 DNA sequence: TGCGCCAGCAGCCAAGATCATCATCAGCCCCAGCATTTT.

V usage is TRBV5-8 and J usage is TRBJ2-5; D possibly corresponds to TRBD1 (6 bases). Trimming took off 1 base at V and 1 base at J, with 14 bases between the two ends. Germline CDR1 SGHTS, CDR2 YDEGEE. The CDR3 loop spans 16 amino acids. This CDR3 reads CASSLLGTPFQETQYF. The DNA for the CDR3 is TGTGCCAGCAGCTTGTTGGGGACACCCTTCCAAGAGACCCAGTACTTC.

The J gene is TRBJ2-4, the V gene TRBV7-2; TRBD2 agrees at 7 bases. V was pared by 2 bases and J by 5 bases, with 6 bases of the junction left unmatched. Germline CDR1 and CDR2: SGHTA and FQGNSA. This CDR3 comprises 15 residues. CDR3 sequence: CASSLNSGSENIQYF. Here the CDR3 DNA reads TGTGCCAGCAGCTTAAATAGCGGGTCCGAAAACATTCAGTACTTC. The whole variable domain, filled in from reference TRBV7-2 and TRBJ2-4, reads GAGVSQSPSNKVTEKGKDVELRCDPISGHTALYWYRQSLGQGLEFLIYFQGNSAPDKSGLPSDRFSAERTGGSVSTLTIQRTQQEDSAVYLCASSLNSGSENIQYFGAGTRLSVL.

The chain couples TRBV16 to TRBJ1-1; tentatively, D is TRBD1 (5 bases). Germline V gives CDR1 KGHSY, CDR2 FQNENV. Trimming removed 3 bases from V and 6 bases from J, with 11 bases in between. This CDR3 comprises 13 residues. The CDR3 protein is CASSHGAFAEAFF. The CDR3 DNA sequence: TGTGCCAGCAGCCATGGGGCCTTTGCTGAAGCTTTCTTT.

The V gene is TRBV29-1, the J gene TRBJ2-1, with 15 bases identical to TRBD2. From germline, CDR1 is SQVTM and CDR2 ANQGSEA. The CDR3 length is 17 residues. Unmatched junction bases numbered 5, after V lost 5 bases and J lost 0 bases. Here the CDR3 DNA reads TGCAGCGTTAGAGGACTAGCGGGAGGGGTCTCCTACAATGAGCAGTTCTTC. Protein product: CSVRGLAGGVSYNEQFF.

The rearrangement uses TRBV19 and TRBJ2-3; 7 nucleotides match TRBD1. The germline V gene encodes CDR1 LNHDA and CDR2 SQIVND (reference sequence). V shed 6 bases and J 1 base; nucleotides not matched to a gene: 10. There are 16 residues in the CDR3. The CDR3 DNA reads as TGTGCCAGTAGCCCCTCTTCCGGACAGGGCACAGATACGCAGTATTTT. It codes for CASSPSSGQGTDTQYF.

This clone appeared a single time. The gene calls are TRBV5-1 and TRBJ2-5; D is uncertain. The tail of the sequence fits TRBJ2-7 better, so the J call may be wrong. Looked up from germline, CDR1 is SGHRS and CDR2 is YFSETQ. The CDR3 is made up of 14 amino acids. This CDR3 reads CASSLDPNSYEQYF. In DNA, the CDR3 is TGCGCCAGCAGCTTGGATCCCAATTCCTACGAGCAGTACTTC.

V gene TRBV27 combines with J gene TRBJ2-1; unclear D gene. Germline V CDR1 and CDR2: MNHEY, SMNVEV (reference sequence). The CDR3 loop spans 16 amino acids. The V end was cut by 3 bases, the J end by 1 base, with 13 bases between. This CDR3 reads CASSLTPRKSYNEQFF. The CDR3 nucleotides are TGTGCCAGCAGTTTGACTCCCCGGAAGTCCTACAATGAGCAGTTCTTC.

This chain links TRBV7-9 with TRBJ2-2; 7 bases line up with TRBD2. The germline gives CDR1 SEHNR, CDR2 FQNEAQ (reference sequence). The CDR3 has 16 amino acids. Germline trimming cut 1 base from V and 1 base from J; bases unmatched to any gene: 3. CDR3 nucleotides: TGTGCCAGCAGCTTAGTACCTAGCGGGAACACCGGGGAGCTGTTTTTT. It translates to CASSLVPSGNTGELFF.

Of note for this clone: A read error may account for a junction end that differs from germline. This sequence joins TRBV7-9 and TRBJ1-5; D possibly corresponds to TRBD1 (5 bases). The germline gives CDR1 SEHNR, CDR2 FQNEAQ (reference sequence). This CDR3 has 14 residues. CDR3 residues: CSSSLHSGNQPQHF. The CDR3 nucleotides read TGTTCCAGCAGCTTACATTCAGGGAATCAGCCCCAGCATTTT. The full variable domain, rest sourced from reference TRBV7-9 and TRBJ1-5, is DTGVSQNPRHKITKRGQNVTFRCDPISEHNRLYWYRQTLGQGPEFLTYFQNEAQLEKSRLLSDRFSAERPKGSFSTLEIQRTEQGDSAMYLCSSSLHSGNQPQHFGDGTRLSIL.

This clone was found once. V and J are TRBV30 and TRBJ2-1; 12 bases match TRBD2. The CDR3 sequence is 15 residues long. Unmatched junction bases numbered 3, after V lost 3 bases and J lost 3 bases. Germline V gene lookup returns CDR1 GTSNPN and CDR2 SVGIG (reference sequence). The CDR3 loop reads CAWSRLAGVYNEQFF. The CDR3 DNA sequence: TGTGCCTGGAGCCGACTAGCGGGAGTCTACAATGAGCAGTTCTTC.

The V and J genes are TRBV5-4 and TRBJ1-3; D is uncertain. The CDR3 is 15 residues long. V was trimmed by 0 bases and J by 0 bases, leaving 7 bases between them. Germline-derived CDR1 and CDR2 are SGHNT and YYREEE (reference sequence). CDR3 DNA sequence: TGTGCCAGCAGCTTGGACTTAAACTCTGGAAACACCATATATTTT. Amino acids: CASSLDLNSGNTIYF.

The chain is built from TRBV19 and TRBJ2-5; 7 bases agree with TRBD1. CDR1 is LNHDA, CDR2 SQIVND, per germline (reference sequence). J gave up 1 base and V 1 base, and 3 bases lay outside the gene matches. The length of the CDR3 is 15 residues. The CDR3 DNA reads TGTGCCAGTAGTATAGGAGGGACAGTCCAAGAGACCCAGTACTTC. Its protein is CASSIGGTVQETQYF.